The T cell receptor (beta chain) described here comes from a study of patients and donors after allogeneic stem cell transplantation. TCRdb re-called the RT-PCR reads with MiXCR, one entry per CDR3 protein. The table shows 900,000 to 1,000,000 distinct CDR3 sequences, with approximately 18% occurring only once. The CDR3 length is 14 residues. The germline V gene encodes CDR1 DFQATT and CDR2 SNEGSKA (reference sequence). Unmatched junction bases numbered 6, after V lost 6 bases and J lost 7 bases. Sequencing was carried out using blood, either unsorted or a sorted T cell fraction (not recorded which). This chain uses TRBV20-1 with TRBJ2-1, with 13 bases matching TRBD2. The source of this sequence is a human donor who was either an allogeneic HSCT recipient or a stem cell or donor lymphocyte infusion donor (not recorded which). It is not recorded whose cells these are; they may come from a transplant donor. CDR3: CSAAGLAGINEQFF. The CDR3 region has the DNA TGCAGTGCCGCGGGACTAGCGGGAATTAATGAGCAGTTCTTC.